This T cell receptor (beta chain) is drawn from a study of beta chain features in type 1 diabetes (dated by TCRdb to 2017 to 2018). For the wider study: Mean age, gender distribution, total cell number and subset yield were not different between patients and healthy donors. A total of around 110,000,000 sorted cells were examined across all samples, and RNA yield correlated strongly with the number of cells per subset. The study compared TCRB repertoires of sorted circulating CD4+ T cell subsets between recently diagnosed type 1 diabetes patients and matched healthy donors. Naive and central memory subsets were obtained from all 28 donors, but regulatory and stem cell-like memory subsets were isolated from only 8 patients and roughly 8 healthy donors. General conclusions and limits of the study: Shorter templates might be favored by PCR, yet because patient and control samples were amplified and corrected together, any such skew would affect both groups equally. Patients with type 1 diabetes made fewer insertions and deleted more nucleotides at VDJ recombination sites, implying thymic rearrangement abnormalities. Type 1 diabetes patients showed a moderate but significant shortening of TCRB CDR3 length in all four CD4+ subsets. Sequencing cDNA rather than genomic DNA could over-represent highly expressing activated cells, although activation and CD3 levels did not differ between groups. Naive, central memory and regulatory TCRB repertoires appeared to be more alike among patients than among healthy donors. Because small numbers of individuals were included in the HLA sub-analyses, any influence of HLA type on TCRB rearrangement was left unresolved.

V was cut back by 0 bases and J by 0 bases, leaving a gap of 9 bases between them. CDR1 SGHRS and CDR2 YFSETQ were looked up in the germline V gene. From its cysteine to its phenylalanine, the CDR3 spans 15 amino acids. Solely the CDR3 DNA is kept, with 45 bases framed from the first base. All of the isolated RNA was reverse transcribed with the High Capacity cDNA Reverse Transcription Kit, so expressed TCRB transcripts were sequenced. Naive, central memory and regulatory T cell samples underwent deep immunoSEQ sequencing, averaging roughly 3.5 million total reads per sample. After sorted cells were lysed in RLT buffer, RNA was extracted with DNase-treated RNeasy Micro or Mini kits, with the choice depending on cell number. To prevent cross-contamination, each cell subset was processed individually, whereas patient and healthy donor samples were processed jointly. The immunoSEQ multiplex PCR was used to amplify TCRB sequences from cDNA, yielding 87-bp fragments that span the CDR3 region. The amplicons were sequenced using the Illumina HiSeq platform. The authors' analysis ran thus. Synthetic template baselines were used to correct PCR bias computationally, reads within Hamming distance 2 were collapsed together, and singletons that could not be merged were discarded. Reads were aligned against IMGT so that V, D and J genes, CDR3 length and insertions or deletions at six rearrangement sites could be assigned. Clonotype counts were normalized to sorted cell number within each subset before computing true diversity and Gini coefficients with the tcR R package. The overlap coefficient, calculated on TCRB nucleotide sequences, was used to measure repertoire sharing. Out-of-frame TCRB sequences from naive cells were analyzed to stand in for the pre-selection repertoire. TCRdb re-hosts the immuneACCESS table, in-frame sequences only. Its copies lack some clones; in the studies checked, an unresolved V gene accounts for under half of them, and the cause for the rest is not known. That table gives V, J and clone size, and the DNA gave D and trimming. For this sample there are 200,000 to 300,000 clones; roughly 21% appear just once. The top ten clonotypes cover 0.028% of the sample.

To note about this clone: It lacks a known antigen. Base qualities are not provided; no much larger clone lies one nucleotide away.

A single peripheral blood draw of approximately 110 mL on average was collected from each donor into heparinised tubes. A BD FACSAria II and a panel including CD45RO, CCR7, CD25, CD127, CD95 and CD27 were used to sort naive, central memory, regulatory and stem cell-like memory CD4+ T cells. Every sorted population had a purity above 95%. PBMCs were isolated right away by Lymphoprep density gradient centrifugation and were stained directly, without culture. To minimize batch effects, samples were stained and sorted in pairs, one healthy donor with one patient per experiment. This receptor was obtained from a woman in her thirties or forties with type 1 diabetes. Sequenced: naive CD4+ T cells from blood. This specimen's cell subset or site label, interpreted: true naive CD4+ T cells. The rearrangement combines TRBV5-1 with TRBJ2-5; the best D guess is TRBD1, with 6 bases matching. The DNA sequence follows: TGCGCCAGCAGCTTGGGACAGGTCTACCAAGAGACCCAGTACTTC. Translated, this gives CASSLGQVYQETQYF. Full variable domain (CDR3 extended with the reference TRBV5-1 and TRBJ2-5 proteins): KAGVTQTPRYLIKTRGQQVTLSCSPISGHRSVSWYQQTPGQGLQFLFEYFSETQRNKGNFPGRFSGRQFSNSRSEMNVSTLELGDSALYLCASSLGQVYQETQYFGPGTRLLVL.